The T cell receptor (beta chain) described here comes from a study of Ad26.COV2.S vaccination and SARS-CoV-2 variants. Overall study results and limits: Breadth of non-spike TCRs did not differ between vaccinees and placebo recipients. Higher spike-specific TCR breadth was found in vaccine recipients than in placebo recipients. The analyses of TCR breadth and depth may have understated the size of total T cell responses.

Concerning this clone: Its antigen is unknown.

Germline-derived CDR1 and CDR2 are SGHAT and FQDESV (reference sequence). Trimming removed 0 bases from V and 0 bases from J, with 10 bases in between. This CDR3 contains 16 residues. Generated by immunoSEQ multiplex PCR, the TCRdb table keeps only in-frame clones and is missing some. The table records about 180,000 clones, around nine tenths of them present only once. The sample was peripheral blood, taken after recovery from COVID-19. V usage is TRBV11-1 and J usage is TRBJ2-3; D gene uncertain. This TCR was recovered from a human donor who had recovered from COVID-19. CDR3 nucleotide sequence: TGTGCCAGCAGCTTAGCGGGTAGGGATAGCACAGATACGCAGTATTTT. It translates to CASSLAGRDSTDTQYF. Full variable domain (rest looked up from reference TRBV11-1 and TRBJ2-3): EAEVAQSPRYKITEKSQAVAFWCDPISGHATLYWYRQILGQGPELLVQFQDESVVDDSQLPKDRFSAERLKGVDSTLKIQPAELGDSAMYLCASSLAGRDSTDTQYFGPGTRLTVL.